The 12 T cell receptor beta chains in this list originate from one sample, sequenced in a study of human thymus T cells. Assay used: immunoSEQ multiplex PCR; TCRdb lists only in-frame clones, some missing. The sample consists of approximately 70,000 clones, over 85% of them appearing once. From resections taken during corrective heart surgery, the thymus tissue was obtained. Sequenced sample: thymus tissue. These receptors were collected from a girl less than two years old with a congenital heart defect but otherwise immunologically healthy.

The V call is TRBV7-3, the J call TRBJ2-1; TRBD2 matches 14 bases. Germline CDR1 is SGHTA and CDR2 is FQGTGA. The CDR3 is 19 residues long. Unmatched junction bases numbered 15, after V lost 2 bases and J lost 9 bases. For the CDR3, the DNA is TGTGCCAGCAGCTTAGAGGGGACTAGCGGGAGACCAGTACAGGGTGAGCAGTTCTTC. Its translation is CASSLEGTSGRPVQGEQFF.

The rearrangement joins TRBV27 to TRBJ2-3; D not resolved. The CDR3 loop spans 19 amino acids. CDR1 and CDR2 from the germline V gene are MNHEY and SMNVEV (reference sequence). Trimming cost V 4 bases and J 1 base, with 24 bases left between them. The CDR3 nucleotides read TGTGCCAGCAGTTCCTCCGCGGTTTCGGTTCTTGTAGGCACAGATACGCAGTATTTT. It yields the protein CASSSSAVSVLVGTDTQYF.

This rearrangement joins TRBV2 to TRBJ2-1; 9 bases align to TRBD1. Trimming took 6 bases from V and 3 from J; bases not matched to a gene: 6. From germline, CDR1 is SNHLY and CDR2 FYNNEI. The CDR3 totals 15 residues. DNA of the CDR3: TGTGCCAGCAGCCTACCGGGACAGGGCTACAATGAGCAGTTCTTC. Translation: CASSLPGQGYNEQFF.

The chain couples TRBV27 to TRBJ2-3; weak D call: TRBD2 (6 bases). Germline V gives CDR1 MNHEY, CDR2 SMNVEV (reference sequence). V was clipped by 4 bases and J by 2 bases, with 10 bases between them. The CDR3 totals 14 residues. The CDR3 DNA follows: TGTGCCAGCAGTTCCCCGGGGGTCACAGATACGCAGTATTTT. This gives the protein CASSSPGVTDTQYF.

CDR3 sequence: CASSILGGYGYTF. CDR3 nucleotides: TGTGCCAGTAGTATTTTGGGGGGCTATGGCTACACCTTC. The chain couples TRBV19 to TRBJ1-2, with D perhaps TRBD1 (5 bases). Germline V lookup: CDR1 LNHDA, CDR2 SQIVND (reference sequence). V lost 3 bases and J lost 4, with 9 bases in between. This CDR3 is 13 amino acids long.

This chain uses TRBV12-5 with TRBJ2-1; the D call may be TRBD1 or TRBD2 (5 bases each). With 1 base removed from V and 15 bases from J, the gap between germline ends came to 16 bases. Per the germline V gene, CDR1 is LGHNT and CDR2 is FRNRAP. This CDR3 has 13 amino acids. CDR3 sequence reads: CASGLENEGTPFF. CDR3 nucleotide sequence: TGTGCTAGTGGTTTGGAAAACGAAGGGACCCCGTTCTTC.

This chain connects TRBV7-2 to TRBJ2-7, with D perhaps assigned TRBD1 or TRBD2 (5 bases each). With 5 bases removed from V and 7 bases from J, the gap between germline ends came to 18 bases. CDR1 and CDR2 (germline): SGHTA, FQGNSA. The CDR3 totals 14 residues. The CDR3 spells CASSPRDAVREQYF. CDR3 nucleotides: TGTGCCAGCAGCCCCCGGGACGCCGTAAGGGAGCAGTACTTC.

The rearrangement joins TRBV19 to TRBJ1-2; tentative D call: TRBD1 (5 bases). The CDR3 sequence is 14 residues long. Trimming removed 7 bases from V and 2 bases from J, with 14 bases in between. The germline V gene encodes CDR1 LNHDA and CDR2 SQIVND (reference sequence). The CDR3 protein is CASKLEQENYGYTF. CDR3 sequence (DNA): TGTGCCAGTAAGCTGGAACAGGAGAACTATGGCTACACCTTC.

The chain has TRBV18 and TRBJ2-3; maybe TRBD1 (5 bases). This CDR3 comprises 15 residues. Germline assignment: CDR1 KGHSH and CDR2 LQKENI. The ends were cut back, 5 bases at V and 4 bases at J, with 16 bases in the middle. The CDR3 loop reads CASSRGVVGADTQYF. The CDR3 DNA reads TGTGCCAGCTCAAGAGGTGTAGTAGGGGCAGATACGCAGTATTTT.

This chain uses TRBV27 with TRBJ2-7; 7 nucleotides align to TRBD1. The CDR3 spans 15 residues. J was trimmed by 5 bases and V by 6 bases; bases with no gene match: 13. Germline V lookup: CDR1 MNHEY, CDR2 SMNVEV (reference sequence). The CDR3 loop reads CASSPKGDSINEQYF. CDR3 nucleotides: TGTGCCAGCAGCCCGAAGGGGGACAGTATAAACGAGCAGTACTTC.

The chain has TRBV7-9 and TRBJ1-5, with TRBD1 identical over 7 bases. The germline gives CDR1 SEHNR, CDR2 FQNEAQ (reference sequence). Trimming removed 4 bases from V and 0 bases from J; junction bases left unmatched: 6. The CDR3 is 16 amino acids. CDR3 amino acids: CASSSGQAHSNQPQHF. The CDR3 nucleotides read TGTGCCAGCAGCTCCGGACAGGCGCATAGCAATCAGCCCCAGCATTTT.

J is TRBJ1-5 and V is TRBV30, with D possibly being TRBD1 (6 bases). There are 13 residues in the CDR3. Trimming left V 1 base short and J 5 bases short, with 9 bases between. Germline V gene sequence: CDR1 GTSNPN, CDR2 SVGIG (reference sequence). The CDR3 bases are TGTGCCTGGAGTGAGGGGGGGCATCAGCCCCAGCATTTT. Its protein is CAWSEGGHQPQHF.